The 30 T cell receptor beta chains listed next were all sequenced from one sample in a study of metastatic and nonmetastatic thyroid tumors. All patients reached thyroid surgery having received no treatment beforehand. TCRdb re-called the PCR reads via MiXCR. Of roughly 58,000 clones in the sample, roughly 4.1% were seen once. Sequencing was performed on blood. These receptors originate from a female donor with papillary thyroid cancer or a benign thyroid nodule (not recorded which). Some clones in this sample may be carry-over from other donors' samples.

This clone was counted at least ten times. The chain employs TRBV6-1 and TRBJ2-7, with 7 bases matching TRBD1. Trimming at V came to 5 bases and at J to 1 base, leaving 5 bases not matched to a gene. The germline V gene has CDR1 MNHNS and CDR2 SASEGT. The CDR3 runs to 14 residues. The CDR3 sequence is CASSFGTASYEQYF. CDR3 DNA sequence: TGTGCCAGCAGTTTCGGGACAGCGTCCTACGAGCAGTACTTC.

The table lists this clone with many counts. The genes are TRBV19 and TRBJ2-5; TRBD1 matches 8 bases. Looked up from germline, CDR1 is LNHDA and CDR2 is SQIVND (reference sequence). The CDR3 covers 15 residues. V was pared by 5 bases and J by 7 bases, with 12 bases of the junction left unmatched. The CDR3 DNA reads as TGTGCCAGTAGTCCTCTGGACAGGGAGCACGGGACCCAGTACTTC. Translating it yields CASSPLDREHGTQYF. The full variable domain, with the rest looked up from reference TRBV19 and TRBJ2-5, is DGGITQSPKYLFRKEGQNVTLSCEQNLNHDAMYWYRQDPGQGLRLIYYSQIVNDFQKGDIAEGYSVSREKKESFPLTVTSAQKNPTAFYLCASSPLDREHGTQYFGPGTRLLVL.

A few counts support this clone. J is TRBJ2-5 and V is TRBV20-1; 12 bases are shared with TRBD1. CDR3 length equals 14 residues. The germline CDR1 and CDR2 sequences are DFQATT and SNEGSKA (reference sequence). Trimming at V came to 5 bases and at J to 5 bases, leaving 6 bases not matched to a gene. The CDR3 is CSAPGTGGRETQYF. CDR3 DNA: TGCAGTGCTCCTGGGACAGGGGGCAGGGAGACCCAGTACTTC.

This clone has more than one count but fewer than ten. The chain combines TRBV29-1 with TRBJ2-2; D gene ambiguous. V was cut by 4 bases and J by 4 bases, with 10 bases left in between. The germline CDR1 and CDR2 sequences are SQVTM and ANQGSEA. This CDR3 is 13 amino acids long. The CDR3 reads CSVVVTGTGELFF. In DNA, the CDR3 is TGCAGCGTTGTGGTCACGGGCACCGGGGAGCTGTTTTTT.

This chain connects TRBV28 to TRBJ1-2; D unresolved. Trimming pared 10 bases from V and 4 bases from J, leaving 28 bases between. This CDR3 is built from 17 residues. Germline assignment: CDR1 MDHEN and CDR2 SYDVKM. Here the CDR3 DNA reads TGTGCCACCACCTCCTACGTGGGCGCGAGTCCTGGCTATGGCTACACCTTC. Its protein is CATTSYVGASPGYGYTF.

A few counts support this clone. With a much larger clone just one base away, this may be a read error. The chain is built from TRBV20-1 and TRBJ2-5, with 9 bases aligning to TRBD1. This CDR3 has 13 residues. Germline CDR1 reads DFQATT; CDR2 reads SNEGSKA (reference sequence). The chain's CDR3 is CSAPTGGQEAQYF. In DNA form, the CDR3 reads TGCAGTGCCCCGACAGGGGGACAAGAGGCCCAGTACTTC.

This clone turned up a few times. Given a much more abundant clone one base away, this may be a read error. The V gene is TRBV11-2, the J gene TRBJ1-1; 7 positions match TRBD1. This CDR3 is built from 14 residues. Germline V gene lookup returns CDR1 SGHAT and CDR2 FQNNGV. Trimming removed 8 bases from V and 10 bases from J; junction bases left unmatched: 16. The CDR3 nucleotides read TGTGCCAGCGGCCCGACAGGGATTGGAGGTGGAGCTTTCTTT. This translates into CASGPTGIGGGAFF.

In this sample, this clone turned up many times. This rearrangement joins TRBV10-3 to TRBJ1-2, with TRBD1 as a possible D gene (5 bases). With 5 bases removed from V and 7 bases from J, the gap between germline ends came to 26 bases. The CDR3 has 17 residues. The germline V gene encodes CDR1 ENHRY and CDR2 SYGVKD. The CDR3 sequence is CAISRQFGGILGLGYTF. The CDR3 nucleotides read TGTGCCATCAGTCGACAGTTCGGCGGCATTTTAGGGCTTGGCTACACCTTC.

Judged by abundance, this clone is medium-sized. CDR3 loop: CASSLDSQNYGYTF. The CDR3 DNA follows: TGTGCCAGCAGCCTGGACTCCCAAAACTATGGCTACACCTTC. The V call is TRBV7-2, the J call TRBJ1-2; D gene uncertain. The CDR3 spans 14 residues. CDR1 is SGHTA and CDR2 is FQGNSA in the germline V gene. V gave up 5 bases and J gave up 2 bases, with 12 bases separating them.

This clone was counted ten times or more. The chain couples TRBV11-1 to TRBJ2-3; 11 positions agree with TRBD2. Germline V gene data show CDR1 as SGHAT and CDR2 as FQDESV (reference sequence). The CDR3 runs to 17 residues. V was pared by 1 base and J by 5 bases, with 8 bases of the junction left unmatched. DNA of the CDR3: TGTGCCAGCAGCTTAGAGTTAGCGGGAGGGCCAGGAGATACGCAGTATTTT. This translates into CASSLELAGGPGDTQYF.

This clone was counted ten times or more. The V gene is TRBV19, the J gene TRBJ2-3, with 8 positions matching TRBD1. V lost 10 bases to trimming and J lost 4 bases; unmatched junction nucleotides: 7. Germline values: CDR1 LNHDA, CDR2 SQIVND (reference sequence). This CDR3 is 13 amino acids long. Here the CDR3 DNA reads TGTGCCATCGGGACAGGAGGGGCAGATACGCAGTATTTT. Amino acids: CAIGTGGADTQYF.

This clone has a handful of counts. The chain carries TRBV18 and TRBJ2-7; 7 bases fit TRBD1. The CDR3 contains 18 residues. The J segment lost 0 bases and the V segment lost 4 bases, leaving 15 bases of the junction unmatched. CDR1 KGHSH and CDR2 LQKENI come from the germline V gene. In DNA, the CDR3 is TGTGCCAGCTCACGACGGGACAGATCAGACTTCTTCTCCTACGAGCAGTACTTC. Translated, it gives CASSRRDRSDFFSYEQYF.

The rearrangement links TRBV6-1 to TRBJ2-3; the match to TRBD2 covers 11 bases. CDR1 and CDR2 from the germline V gene are MNHNS and SASEGT. The trim removed 3 bases at V and 2 bases at J, leaving 4 bases unmatched. The CDR3 consists of 16 residues. The CDR3, as DNA: TGTGCCAGCAGTGATCTAGCGGGGGGATCCACAGATACGCAGTATTTT. It translates to CASSDLAGGSTDTQYF.

A word on this clone: Being one base from a much bigger clone, this may be a read error. The rearrangement uses TRBV5-1 and TRBJ2-4; D might be TRBD1 or TRBD2, each matching 5 bases. This CDR3 has 14 residues. The V end lost 5 bases, the J end lost 12 bases, and 21 bases lay between the germline ends. CDR1 is SGHRS and CDR2 is YFSETQ in the germline V gene. CDR3 nucleotide sequence: TGCGCCAGCAGACGACAGAGGGAGAGGGGCACTCAGTACTTC. This codes for CASRRQRERGTQYF.

On this clone itself: Given the absence of the conserved phenylalanine or tryptophan at the CDR3 end, a read error is likely. Because the CDR3's place on the DNA is in doubt, the DNA is left out and the CDR3 is given as listed by TCRdb. The J gene is TRBJ2-6, the V gene TRBV18; TRBD1 was called by the table and not checked on the DNA. The germline V gene has CDR1 KGHSH and CDR2 LQKENI. The CDR3 length is 10 residues, termini included. The CDR3 is CASSPPGTRT.

This clone was picked up many times. The chain recombines TRBV7-9 with TRBJ1-4; the D gene is possibly TRBD1 (6 bases). Trimming shortened V by 6 bases and J by 1 base, and 15 bases separated the two germline ends. Germline CDR1 SEHNR, CDR2 FQNEAQ (reference sequence). The CDR3 loop spans 16 amino acids. In DNA form, the CDR3 reads TGTGCCAGCAGTCCCAGGGGACGAATAACTAATGAAAAACTGTTTTTT. This sequence encodes CASSPRGRITNEKLFF.

This clone was counted ten times or more. With a much larger clone just one base away, this may be a read error. At the DNA level, this CDR3 is encoded by other sequences in the same sample as well. This sequence joins TRBV2 and TRBJ1-2; D remains ambiguous. This CDR3 has 13 amino acids. The V end was cut by 6 bases, the J end by 8 bases, with 16 bases between. Germline CDR1 is SNHLY and CDR2 is FYNNEI. CDR3 sequence (DNA): TGTGCCAGCAGCGTAGGTGGATATCAGGGCTACACCTTC. It codes for CASSVGGYQGYTF.

This clone was recorded at least ten times. The chain links TRBV19 to TRBJ1-6; D remains unclear. The CDR3 is 13 amino acids. The V gene's germline CDR1 is LNHDA and CDR2 SQIVND (reference sequence). Trimming pared 4 bases from V and 10 bases from J, leaving 11 bases between. CDR3 loop: CASSTRAGSPLHF. In nucleotides, the CDR3 is TGTGCCAGTAGTACCCGGGCGGGGTCACCCCTCCACTTT.

A note on this clone: A much larger clone sits a single nucleotide away, making a read error possible. The V and J genes are TRBV24-1 and TRBJ2-5; 7 positions agree with TRBD1. This CDR3 spans 17 amino acids. Per germline, CDR1 KGHDR and CDR2 SFDVKD. With 8 bases clipped from V and 2 bases from J, the junction kept 16 bases outside the gene matches. In DNA, the CDR3 is TGTGCCACCACCAACGACCGGGAAAGGGGGCAACAAGAGACCCAGTACTTC. It yields the protein CATTNDRERGQQETQYF.

This clone has more than one count but fewer than ten. The chain couples TRBV28 to TRBJ2-1, with D maybe TRBD2 (6 bases). Trimming cost V 6 bases and J 16 bases, with 16 bases left between them. CDR1 is MDHEN and CDR2 is SYDVKM in the germline V gene. There are 11 residues in the CDR3. The CDR3 here is CASSLGLTRFF. The CDR3 nucleotides are TGTGCCAGCAGCCTGGGACTGACTCGTTTCTTC.

The chain's CDR3 is CASRTSGSFWELFF. As DNA, the CDR3 is TGTGCCAGCAGGACTAGCGGGAGTTTCTGGGAGCTGTTTTTT. The rearrangement uses TRBV2 and TRBJ2-2; 12 bases are a match to TRBD2. Germline V gene sequence: CDR1 SNHLY, CDR2 FYNNEI. Losses at the gene ends were 6 bases for V and 9 bases for J; bases not matched to a gene: 5. This CDR3 comprises 14 residues.

The chain combines TRBV7-9 with TRBJ2-1; 13 nucleotides line up with TRBD2. The J segment lost 5 bases and the V segment lost 1 base, leaving 5 bases of the junction unmatched. Germline-derived CDR1 and CDR2 are SEHNR and FQNEAQ (reference sequence). This CDR3 has 17 amino acids. The CDR3 DNA reads TGTGCCAGCAGCTTAGAACTAGCGGGAGGGCCAAACAATGAGCAGTTCTTC. It specifies CASSLELAGGPNNEQFF.

This clone has only a few counts. The chain carries TRBV28 and TRBJ2-5, with D unclear. V lost 7 bases and J 2 bases, leaving 17 bases between the germline ends. Germline CDR1 and CDR2: MDHEN and SYDVKM. The CDR3 totals 15 residues. This CDR3 reads CASTYPWLGQETQYF. The CDR3, as DNA: TGTGCCAGCACCTACCCGTGGTTGGGACAAGAGACCCAGTACTTC.

A remark on this clone: Since a much larger clone is just one base distant, this may be a read error. The same CDR3 also results from other DNA sequences found in this sample. The rearrangement uses TRBV20-1 and TRBJ2-5, with no clear D. The germline CDR1 and CDR2 sequences are DFQATT and SNEGSKA (reference sequence). The CDR3 runs to 11 residues. CDR3 nucleotides: TGCAGCGCCTCGACCTCCAAGACCCAGTACTTC. This codes for CSASTSKTQYF.

In this sample, this clone turned up many times. The chain links TRBV24-1 to TRBJ2-7, with D hard to call. The V gene lost 9 bases and the J gene lost 9 bases, with 20 bases spanning the gap. The CDR3 sequence is 13 residues long. Germline V gives CDR1 KGHDR, CDR2 SFDVKD. The DNA of the CDR3 is TGTGCCACCTCACTGGCTGCAGACCGCACGCAGTACTTC. This codes for CATSLAADRTQYF.

There are many counts of this clone. This chain connects TRBV5-8 to TRBJ1-3; D remains unclear. The germline V gene encodes CDR1 SGHTS and CDR2 YDEGEE. V dropped 1 base and J dropped 2 bases, with 4 bases sitting between them. The CDR3 consists of 13 residues. The CDR3 DNA reads TGTGCCAGCAGCTTGTATGCTGGAAACACCATATATTTT. Translating it yields CASSLYAGNTIYF.

A word on this clone: One end of the junction is discordant with germline, which a read error may explain. CDR3 amino acids: CATSDRGREHRGAVF. CDR3 DNA sequence: TGTGCCACCAGTGACAGGGGACGCGAACACCGGGGAGCTGTTTTC. The chain uses TRBV24-1 and TRBJ2-2, with D possibly being TRBD1 (6 bases). This CDR3 has 15 amino acids. CDR1 and CDR2 (germline): KGHDR, SFDVKD.

This clone was detected ten times or more. V and J are TRBV5-4 and TRBJ2-3; 9 bases match TRBD2. Trimming at V came to 0 bases and at J to 2 bases, leaving 7 bases not matched to a gene. The germline gives CDR1 SGHNT, CDR2 YYREEE (reference sequence). This CDR3 contains 17 residues. CDR3 nucleotide sequence: TGTGCCAGCAGCTTGGGTAATCTAGCGGGGCACACAGATACGCAGTATTTT. Protein sequence: CASSLGNLAGHTDTQYF.

In its sample, this clone was seen a few times. The chain couples TRBV6-2 or TRBV6-3 to TRBJ2-1; D is perhaps TRBD2 (6 bases). CDR1 and CDR2 (germline): MNHEY, SVGEGT. CDR3 length equals 15 residues. V lost 3 bases and J 4 bases, leaving 13 bases between the germline ends. This chain's CDR3 is CASSYGGSQYNEQFF. CDR3 nucleotides: TGTGCCAGCAGTTATGGAGGGAGTCAGTACAATGAGCAGTTCTTC.

This clone has just a few counts. This chain's CDR3 is CESSEALSNQPQHF. Here the CDR3 DNA reads TGTGAAAGCAGTGAAGCGCTCAGCAATCAGCCCCAGCATTTT. This sequence joins TRBV2 and TRBJ1-5, with D uncertain. Germline CDR1 and CDR2: SNHLY and FYNNEI. The CDR3 covers 14 residues.